This TCR beta chain was identified during a study of memory CD4+ T cells and cytomegalovirus serostatus. V was trimmed by 0 bases and J by 1 base, leaving 9 bases between them. The germline V gene has CDR1 SGHRS and CDR2 YFSETQ. CDR3 length: 15 amino acids. The sort gate was single viable CD3+CD4+CD8-CD45RO+ cells for memory CD4+ T cells. Sequencing was performed with immunoSEQ multiplex PCR; in TCRdb, only in-frame clones are kept and a portion is missing. The data contain 40,000 or so clones, 75% to 85% of them singletons. This clone was observed a single time. The TCR originated in an adult in good health and CMV-seronegative. V usage is TRBV5-1 and J usage is TRBJ2-3; unclear D gene. Sequenced sample: memory CD4+ T cells from blood. CDR3 nucleotides: TGCGCCAGCAGCTTGGAAGGGTATGGCACAGATACGCAGTATTTT. Encoded protein: CASSLEGYGTDTQYF.